The 27 T cell receptor beta chains below come from one sample, sequenced in a study of shared T cell receptors in the human thymus. Profiling relied on immunoSEQ multiplex PCR, and the TCRdb table lists in-frame clones only, not all of them. This sample has about 500,000 clones, with about 84% found just once. The same specimen was also included in a second study, on human thymus T cells.

Material: thymocytes. Receptors were obtained from a boy younger than two with a congenital heart defect.

The rearrangement uses TRBV30 and TRBJ2-7, with D tentatively TRBD1 (6 bases). Germline CDR1 reads GTSNPN; CDR2 reads SVGIG (reference sequence). The V end was cut by 3 bases, the J end by 2 bases, with 11 bases between. This CDR3 contains 13 residues. CDR3 in DNA: TGTGCCTGGAGCCTGGGACAACCCTACGAGCAGTACTTC. It is translated as CAWSLGQPYEQYF.

This chain links TRBV9 with TRBJ1-2, with 8 nucleotides matching TRBD1. Germline V CDR1 and CDR2: SGDLS, YYNGEE. V was pared by 4 bases and J by 0 bases, with 11 bases of the junction left unmatched. This CDR3 has 17 amino acids. DNA for the CDR3: TGTGCCAGCAGCCCCCCGGGACAGGCAAGGGCTAACTATGGCTACACCTTC. It is translated as CASSPPGQARANYGYTF.

This CDR3 is CASSPGTGNYGYTF. The CDR3, as DNA: TGTGCCAGCAGTCCCGGGACAGGGAACTATGGCTACACCTTC. The rearrangement uses TRBV28 and TRBJ1-2; 9 bases align to TRBD1. The CDR3 is made up of 14 amino acids. Germline values: CDR1 MDHEN, CDR2 SYDVKM. V lost 5 bases to trimming and J lost 2 bases; unmatched junction nucleotides: 3.

The chain couples TRBV18 to TRBJ2-7, with 7 bases lining up with TRBD1. Germline values: CDR1 KGHSH, CDR2 LQKENI. V gave up 1 base and J gave up 6 bases; unmatched junction bases: 0. The CDR3 has 12 amino acids. CDR3 amino acids: CASSPQGAEQYF. The CDR3, as DNA: TGTGCCAGCTCACCACAGGGGGCCGAGCAGTACTTC.

This chain joins TRBV5-6 and TRBJ1-1, with TRBD1 identical over 8 bases. Germline V gene data show CDR1 as SGHDT and CDR2 as YYEEEE. V gave up 0 bases and J gave up 3 bases; unmatched junction bases: 4. The CDR3 contains 15 residues. The DNA for the CDR3 is TGTGCCAGCAGCTTGGGACAGGGGAGGTACACTGAAGCTTTCTTT. It yields the protein CASSLGQGRYTEAFF.

This clone was counted a single time. The chain combines TRBV7-3 with TRBJ2-1; D possibly corresponds to TRBD2 (6 bases). The CDR3 runs 17 residues. V lost 4 bases and J lost 4, with 20 bases in between. CDR1 and CDR2 from the germline V gene are SGHTA and FQGTGA. The CDR3 DNA follows: TGTGCCAGCAGCTGGACCAAGGGCGGAGGGGCGTACAATGAGCAGTTCTTC. It translates to CASSWTKGGGAYNEQFF.

As for this clone: The sample has other DNA sequences that encode this CDR3 too. This rearrangement joins TRBV7-2 to TRBJ2-7; tentatively, D is TRBD2 (7 bases). From germline, CDR1 is SGHTA and CDR2 FQGNSA. Trimming stripped 5 bases from V and 4 bases from J, with 15 bases between. CDR3 length equals 14 residues. The CDR3 reads CASSPRGRAYEQYF. Here the CDR3 DNA reads TGTGCCAGCAGCCCGAGGGGGAGGGCTTACGAGCAGTACTTC.

The J gene is TRBJ2-2, the V gene TRBV28; D is perhaps TRBD1 (6 bases). The CDR3 sequence is 16 residues long. The V end was cut by 3 bases, the J end by 0 bases, with 11 bases between. Germline CDR1 reads MDHEN; CDR2 reads SYDVKM. CDR3 coding DNA: TGTGCCAGCAGTTTCGACAGGAGCCCGAACACCGGGGAGCTGTTTTTT. Residues: CASSFDRSPNTGELFF.

The J gene is TRBJ2-5, the V gene TRBV4-3; 10 nucleotides line up with TRBD2. Germline V gene sequence: CDR1 LGHNA, CDR2 YSLEER. The CDR3 covers 20 residues. The V segment lost 2 bases and the J segment 4 bases; nucleotides outside the gene matches: 19. CDR3 amino acids: CASSQRGASGGGGYVETQYF. For the CDR3, the DNA is TGCGCCAGCAGCCAACGAGGGGCTAGCGGGGGAGGGGGGTATGTAGAGACCCAGTACTTC.

Points on this clone: The sample carries other DNA sequences with the same CDR3. This chain connects TRBV7-9 to TRBJ2-1; 7 nucleotides match TRBD1. CDR1 is SEHNR and CDR2 is FQNEAQ in the germline V gene (reference sequence). J was trimmed by 4 bases and V by 5 bases; bases with no gene match: 2. The CDR3 runs to 13 residues. As DNA, the CDR3 is TGTGCCAGCAGCCGGGACAGTTACAATGAGCAGTTCTTC. This sequence encodes CASSRDSYNEQFF.

V is TRBV5-1 and J is TRBJ2-1, with 7 bases that match TRBD2. With V trimmed by 4 bases and J by 7 bases, 17 bases remained unmatched. Per the germline V gene, CDR1 is SGHRS and CDR2 is YFSETQ. The CDR3 has 17 amino acids. The CDR3 sequence: CASSRASGTPSENEQFF. DNA of the CDR3: TGCGCCAGCAGCCGGGCAAGCGGGACCCCTTCGGAGAATGAGCAGTTCTTC.

With regard to this clone: The identical CDR3 is also encoded by other nucleotide sequences in the sample. The chain recombines TRBV27 with TRBJ2-3; 7 bases agree with TRBD1. From germline, CDR1 is MNHEY and CDR2 SMNVEV (reference sequence). V was clipped by 8 bases and J by 3 bases; unmatched bases: 14. This CDR3 spans 16 amino acids. CDR3 DNA: TGTGCCAGCTCTACCCACAGGGGTCCTGGAACAGATACGCAGTATTTT. Translating gives CASSTHRGPGTDTQYF.

The V gene is TRBV13, the J gene TRBJ2-3, with TRBD2 matching 8 bases. The CDR3 has 16 amino acids. V shed 5 bases and J 3 bases; nucleotides not matched to a gene: 10. Germline V lookup: CDR1 PRHDT, CDR2 FYEKMQ (reference sequence). The CDR3 DNA reads as TGTGCCAGCAGCATTGAGGCGGGAGGTTGGACAGATACGCAGTATTTT. This encodes CASSIEAGGWTDTQYF.

In this sample, this clone turned up a few times. This chain joins TRBV30 and TRBJ2-1, with D unresolved. The germline CDR1 and CDR2 sequences are GTSNPN and SVGIG (reference sequence). The V end lost 3 bases, the J end lost 7 bases, and 10 bases lay between the germline ends. The CDR3 length is 12 residues. The CDR3, as DNA: TGTGCCTGGAGGCTAAGTCGGAATGAGCAGTTCTTC. It codes for CAWRLSRNEQFF.

V and J are TRBV11-2 and TRBJ1-4; D remains unclear. This CDR3 contains 15 residues. Germline loops: CDR1 SGHAT, CDR2 FQNNGV. The V gene lost 1 base and the J gene lost 5 bases, with 11 bases spanning the gap. In DNA form, the CDR3 reads TGTGCCAGCAGCTTAGGTCGCAGATTCAATGAAAAACTGTTTTTT. The encoded protein is CASSLGRRFNEKLFF.

The chain has TRBV10-2 and TRBJ1-2; D is undetermined. The V gene lost 4 bases and the J gene lost 2 bases, with 11 bases spanning the gap. Germline V gene sequence: CDR1 WSHSY, CDR2 SAAADI. The CDR3 extends over 14 amino acids. As DNA, the CDR3 is TGCGCCAGCAGTGGAGGGTCCCAAAACTATGGCTACACCTTC. This gives the protein CASSGGSQNYGYTF.

This clone appeared a few times. The gene calls are TRBV4-2 and TRBJ2-1, with TRBD2 matching over 10 bases. Germline V gene sequence: CDR1 LGHNA, CDR2 YNFKEQ. The CDR3 runs 17 residues. J gave up 5 bases and V 2 bases, and 9 bases lay outside the gene matches. The CDR3 region is CASSQPPSGRQNNEQFF. As DNA, the CDR3 is TGTGCCAGCAGCCAACCCCCTAGCGGGAGACAGAACAATGAGCAGTTCTTC.

This clone was counted once. This chain joins TRBV10-1 and TRBJ2-5, with 9 bases that match TRBD1. The germline gives CDR1 WNHNN, CDR2 SYGVQD (reference sequence). Trimming at V came to 6 bases and at J to 11 bases, leaving 19 bases not matched to a gene. This CDR3 has 16 amino acids. The CDR3 DNA reads TGCGCCAGCAGCGTTGACCCGGACAGGGGTCGGCATGAGCAGTACTTC. It codes for CASSVDPDRGRHEQYF.

The V and J genes are TRBV7-2 and TRBJ2-1, with 11 bases that match TRBD2. Germline loops: CDR1 SGHTA, CDR2 FQGNSA. This CDR3 is built from 16 residues. V was pared by 3 bases and J by 3 bases, with 4 bases of the junction left unmatched. The CDR3, as DNA: TGTGCCAGCAGCTTTGGAGGGACTAGCGGCTACAATGAGCAGTTCTTC. This translates into CASSFGGTSGYNEQFF. The variable domain in full, completed from reference TRBV7-2 and TRBJ2-1, reads GAGVSQSPSNKVTEKGKDVELRCDPISGHTALYWYRQSLGQGLEFLIYFQGNSAPDKSGLPSDRFSAERTGGSVSTLTIQRTQQEDSAVYLCASSFGGTSGYNEQFFGPGTRLTVL.

The rearrangement links TRBV2 to TRBJ1-5; D might be TRBD1 (5 bases). V was pared by 11 bases and J by 0 bases, with 14 bases between. This CDR3 is built from 14 residues. Germline lookup yields CDR1 SNHLY and CDR2 FYNNEI. For the CDR3, the DNA is TGTGCCTCCGGGGGACCTTATAGCAATCAGCCCCAGCATTTT. Translated: CASGGPYSNQPQHF.

The chain uses TRBV19 and TRBJ2-2, with TRBD2 matching 7 bases. The CDR3 covers 13 residues. From germline, CDR1 is LNHDA and CDR2 SQIVND (reference sequence). J was trimmed by 16 bases and V by 3 bases; bases with no gene match: 11. The CDR3 spells CASSMRTRQEKFF. In nucleotides, the CDR3 is TGTGCCAGTAGTATGCGGACTAGACAAGAAAAGTTTTTT.

This sequence joins TRBV5-4 and TRBJ1-1; D perhaps matches TRBD1 (6 bases). Germline lookup yields CDR1 SGHNT and CDR2 YYREEE (reference sequence). The germline V and J ends were trimmed by 0 bases and 8 bases, with 8 bases remaining between them. The CDR3 covers 12 residues. CDR3 in amino acids: CASSLGTGEAFF. CDR3 in DNA: TGTGCCAGCAGCTTGGGAACAGGGGAAGCTTTCTTT.

This clone has a handful of counts. V and J are TRBV14 and TRBJ2-7; a possible D gene is TRBD2 (6 bases). V gave up 1 base and J gave up 4 bases, with 14 bases separating them. The CDR3 spans 15 residues. Germline CDR1 SGHDN, CDR2 FVKESK. The CDR3 bases are TGTGCCAGCAGCCAAGCAGGGAGGCCCGCTTACGAGCAGTACTTC. Protein sequence: CASSQAGRPAYEQYF.

The chain links TRBV7-6 to TRBJ2-1, with TRBD2 matching over 9 bases. Germline CDR1 is SGHVS and CDR2 is FNYEAQ. V gave up 5 bases and J gave up 0 bases; unmatched junction bases: 8. The CDR3 has 17 residues. CDR3 DNA: TGTGCCAGCAGCCATAGCGGGAGACTCCTCTCCTACAATGAGCAGTTCTTC. Translating it yields CASSHSGRLLSYNEQFF.

The genes are TRBV19 and TRBJ2-7; 9 bases align to TRBD1. With V trimmed by 5 bases and J by 5 bases, 10 bases remained unmatched. Germline assignment: CDR1 LNHDA and CDR2 SQIVND (reference sequence). The CDR3 runs to 15 residues. This CDR3 is CASSPRPGQGNEQYF. The CDR3 region has the DNA TGTGCCAGTAGTCCGCGGCCGGGACAGGGAAACGAGCAGTACTTC.

CDR3 residues: CASSEALRAGEQYF. The CDR3 coding sequence is TGTGCCAGCAGTGAAGCGCTGAGGGCGGGGGAGCAGTACTTC. This chain uses TRBV6-1 with TRBJ2-7; weak D call: TRBD2 (6 bases). The length of the CDR3 is 14 residues. CDR1 and CDR2 (germline): MNHNS, SASEGT. V was shortened by 0 bases and J by 7 bases, with 13 bases between the two germline ends.

This clone was detected only a few times. V gene TRBV6-1 combines with J gene TRBJ1-4, with 7 bases aligning to TRBD1. This CDR3 has 17 amino acids. J lost 14 bases, V lost 0 bases, and 18 bases had no gene match. Germline V gene lookup returns CDR1 MNHNS and CDR2 SASEGT. The DNA of the CDR3 is TGTGCCAGCAGTGAAGCCCCCATACAGGGGCGCTCGATTATGCTGTTTTTT. Translated, it gives CASSEAPIQGRSIMLFF.